Shown below are 18 T cell receptor beta chains from a single sample sequenced in a study of blood T cell repertoires in COVID-19. Measured with immunoSEQ multiplex PCR; TCRdb has only the in-frame clones, and not every one. The repertoire holds roughly 190,000 clones, 80% seen once, with 6.9% in the top ten. Sequencing was performed on peripheral blood. The receptors come from a man between 60 and 70 years old with acute or convalescent COVID-19.

The J gene is TRBJ2-5, the V gene TRBV9; 9 bases fit TRBD2. The V segment lost 0 bases and the J segment 1 base; nucleotides outside the gene matches: 7. Germline CDR1 reads SGDLS; CDR2 reads YYNGEE. The CDR3 contains 17 residues. The CDR3 nucleotides are TGTGCCAGCAGCGTAGGCAATAGCGGGGGCCTCCAAGAGACCCAGTACTTC. Translation gives CASSVGNSGGLQETQYF.

The rearrangement uses TRBV7-9 and TRBJ2-2, with 7 bases identical to TRBD2. The V segment lost 8 bases and the J segment 3 bases; nucleotides outside the gene matches: 6. The CDR3 runs to 14 residues. Germline CDR1 SEHNR, CDR2 FQNEAQ (reference sequence). The CDR3 DNA reads as TGTGCCAGCCGTCCTAGCGGTTACACCGGGGAGCTGTTTTTT. This translates into CASRPSGYTGELFF.

The genes are TRBV19 and TRBJ1-5; D unresolved. From germline, CDR1 is LNHDA and CDR2 SQIVND (reference sequence). The CDR3 length is 17 residues. V lost 5 bases and J 4 bases, leaving 21 bases between the germline ends. The CDR3 nucleotides read TGTGCCAGTAGTTTTTCGCGGAGTGGATCGGGTAATCAGCCCCAGCATTTT. Protein: CASSFSRSGSGNQPQHF.

This chain joins TRBV19 and TRBJ1-5; D possibly corresponds to TRBD1 (6 bases). V lost 4 bases and J 4 bases, leaving 14 bases between the germline ends. The germline V gene has CDR1 LNHDA and CDR2 SQIVND (reference sequence). The CDR3 extends over 15 amino acids. CDR3 amino acids: CASSSRGARNQPQHF. CDR3 sequence (DNA): TGTGCCAGTAGTAGTCGGGGGGCGCGAAATCAGCCCCAGCATTTT.

V is TRBV6-6 and J is TRBJ1-5; 9 nucleotides agree with TRBD1. CDR3 length equals 18 residues. Trimming removed 5 bases from V and 0 bases from J; junction bases left unmatched: 11. Per germline, CDR1 MNHNY and CDR2 SVGAGI (reference sequence). The CDR3 reads CASSLAGTGRYSNQPQHF. As DNA, the CDR3 is TGTGCCAGCAGTCTCGCCGGGACAGGGAGATATAGCAATCAGCCCCAGCATTTT.

The chain carries TRBV6-4 and TRBJ1-2, with a weak D call TRBD1 (6 bases). The germline V gene has CDR1 MRHNA and CDR2 SNTAGT. V lost 10 bases and J 4 bases, leaving 19 bases between the germline ends. CDR3 length: 14 residues. Here the CDR3 DNA reads TGTGCCACACGCTCAGGGGTCGAATCCTATGGCTACACCTTC. This gives the protein CATRSGVESYGYTF.

The V and J genes are TRBV3-1 (or the pseudogene TRBV3-2) and TRBJ2-1; the match to TRBD1 covers 8 bases. Germline loops: CDR1 LGHDT, CDR2 YNNKEL (reference sequence). The V and J ends lost 1 base and 4 bases, in that order; junction bases with no gene match: 6. CDR3 length: 16 residues. The CDR3: CASSQVPGGGYNEQFF. CDR3 nucleotide sequence: TGTGCCAGCAGCCAAGTGCCAGGGGGCGGGTACAATGAGCAGTTCTTC.

This chain uses TRBV4-1 with TRBJ2-2, with TRBD1 matching 8 bases. This CDR3 has 16 residues. Germline-derived CDR1 and CDR2 are MGHRA and YSYEKL. V shed 3 bases, J shed 4 bases, and the junction held 7 bases outside the gene matches. The CDR3 DNA is TGCGCCAGCAGCCACCTCCCGGGACAGGTCACCGGGGAGCTGTTTTTT. Translating it yields CASSHLPGQVTGELFF.

For the CDR3, the DNA is TGTGCCAGCAGCCAAGAAATAGCGGGAGGGCCCTTAGATACGCAGTATTTT. Amino acids: CASSQEIAGGPLDTQYF. The rearrangement uses TRBV3-1 (or the pseudogene TRBV3-2) and TRBJ2-3; 11 bases line up with TRBD2. Trimming at V came to 0 bases and at J to 5 bases, leaving 7 bases not matched to a gene. This CDR3 has 17 residues. Germline V gene lookup returns CDR1 LGHDT and CDR2 YNNKEL (reference sequence).

V and J are TRBV2 and TRBJ2-7; TRBD2 agrees at 7 bases. V gave up 8 bases and J gave up 6 bases; unmatched junction bases: 4. Germline V CDR1 and CDR2: SNHLY, FYNNEI. CDR3 length equals 11 residues. The CDR3 loop reads CASEKRGEQYF. The CDR3, as DNA: TGTGCCAGCGAAAAGCGGGGCGAGCAGTACTTC.

This clone was counted only a few times. The chain combines TRBV11-2 with TRBJ2-7; 8 bases are a match to TRBD2. The CDR3 runs 17 residues. V dropped 0 bases and J dropped 2; count of bases not matched to a gene: 9. The germline V gene has CDR1 SGHAT and CDR2 FQNNGV. The chain's CDR3 is CASSLEAASGPTYEQYF. The CDR3 nucleotides read TGTGCCAGCAGCTTAGAAGCAGCTAGCGGGCCAACCTACGAGCAGTACTTC.

The V call is TRBV6-6, the J call TRBJ1-6, with a tentative D call TRBD1 (6 bases). Germline loops: CDR1 MNHNY, CDR2 SVGAGI (reference sequence). V lost 11 bases and J lost 8, with 16 bases in between. The CDR3 covers 13 residues. The CDR3 region is CAGGAGVDSPLHF. The CDR3 coding sequence is TGTGCCGGGGGGGCAGGGGTCGATTCACCCCTCCACTTT.

V usage is TRBV9 and J usage is TRBJ1-2, with TRBD1 as a possible D gene (6 bases). V lost 0 bases and J lost 2, with 14 bases in between. The CDR3 consists of 16 residues. CDR1 is SGDLS, CDR2 YYNGEE, per germline. CDR3 in amino acids: CASSVEAAGVNYGYTF. In nucleotides, the CDR3 is TGTGCCAGCAGCGTAGAGGCTGCAGGGGTAAACTATGGCTACACCTTC.

In this sample, this clone turned up a few times. The rearrangement uses TRBV3-1 (or the pseudogene TRBV3-2) and TRBJ2-1; 7 nucleotides match TRBD1. Germline V CDR1 and CDR2: LGHDT, YNNKEL (reference sequence). The CDR3 has 16 residues. The ends lost 3 bases at V and 3 bases at J; junction bases unmatched: 8. The CDR3 region has the DNA TGTGCCAGCAGCCAGAGACAGGGCTTAGGCTACAATGAGCAGTTCTTC. This gives the protein CASSQRQGLGYNEQFF.

The chain combines TRBV7-9 with TRBJ1-2; D is unclear. The germline V gene encodes CDR1 SEHNR and CDR2 FQNEAQ (reference sequence). V lost 1 base, J lost 5 bases, and 5 bases lay in between. This CDR3 has 12 amino acids. The CDR3 region is CASSLDIYGYTF. For the CDR3, the DNA is TGTGCCAGCAGCTTAGACATTTATGGCTACACCTTC.

The chain is built from TRBV30 and TRBJ1-3; possibly TRBD1 for D (5 bases). The CDR3 consists of 13 residues. V was trimmed by 5 bases and J by 0 bases, leaving 8 bases between them. Germline V CDR1 and CDR2: GTSNPN, SVGIG (reference sequence). CDR3 DNA: TGTGCCTGGCAGGGATCCTCTGGAAACACCATATATTTT. It translates to CAWQGSSGNTIYF.

This chain links TRBV7-8 with TRBJ2-2; D is unresolved. The CDR3 runs to 14 residues. The ends were cut back, 6 bases at V and 5 bases at J, with 13 bases in the middle. Looked up from germline, CDR1 is SGHVS and CDR2 is FQNEAQ. CDR3 sequence (DNA): TGTGCCAGCAGTCCCCGCGCTAGGACCGGGGAGCTGTTTTTT. It yields the protein CASSPRARTGELFF.

Only one count was recorded for this clone. V gene TRBV19 combines with J gene TRBJ1-1; 8 nucleotides match TRBD1. This CDR3 has 17 amino acids. Trimming cost V 5 bases and J 1 base; bases outside gene matches: 12. Germline V lookup: CDR1 LNHDA, CDR2 SQIVND (reference sequence). The CDR3 is CASSGARGPLGNTEAFF. In DNA form, the CDR3 reads TGTGCCAGTAGTGGTGCCAGGGGGCCCTTAGGGAACACTGAAGCTTTCTTT.